This T cell receptor (beta chain) comes out of a study of blood T cells in healthy people across ages. Whole-study findings and limits: Nothing was known about donor CMV status, and this possibly confounded expanded clonotype changes. Among T cells, TCR beta diversity per million cells dropped roughly linearly as age rose.

Together with a sample-barcoded 5' primer, a J-beta primer mix was included in a second PCR lasting roughly 6 to 12 cycles. Template switching added a 12-random-nucleotide identifier to every cDNA molecule. TCRdb independently ran MiXCR on the 5' RACE reads; one entry per CDR3 protein. This table holds about 640,000 distinct CDR3 sequences, approximately 50% found once. The CDR3 is 13 amino acids. CDR1 and CDR2 (germline): DFQATT, SNEGSKA (reference sequence). Trimming removed 3 bases at V and 0 bases at J, with 9 bases between. As regards this clonotype: The antigen remains undetermined.

Sequenced: blood. The chain recombines TRBV20-1 with TRBJ2-7; no definite D call. The receptor was derived from a man in his sixties in good health. The DNA for the CDR3 is TGCAGTGCTAGGAGGACGGGCTCCTACGAGCAGTACTTC. Protein sequence: CSARRTGSYEQYF.